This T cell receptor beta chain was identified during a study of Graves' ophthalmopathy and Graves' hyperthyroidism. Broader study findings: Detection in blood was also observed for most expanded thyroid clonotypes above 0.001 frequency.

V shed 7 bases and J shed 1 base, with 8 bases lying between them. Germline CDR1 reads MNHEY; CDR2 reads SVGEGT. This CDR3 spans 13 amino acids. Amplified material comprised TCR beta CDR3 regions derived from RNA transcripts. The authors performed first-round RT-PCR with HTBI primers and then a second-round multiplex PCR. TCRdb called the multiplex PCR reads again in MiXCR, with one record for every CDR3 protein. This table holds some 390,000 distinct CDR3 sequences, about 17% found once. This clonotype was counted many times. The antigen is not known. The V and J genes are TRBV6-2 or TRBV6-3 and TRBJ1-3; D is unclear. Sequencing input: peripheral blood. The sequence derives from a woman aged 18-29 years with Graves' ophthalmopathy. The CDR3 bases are TGTGCCAGCAACTCGGTATCTGGAAACACCATATATTTT. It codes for CASNSVSGNTIYF.